The entry below describes one T cell receptor (beta chain). This sample stems from a study of T cells in tumors after PD-1 blockade. Libraries were prepared by immunoSEQ multiplex PCR; TCRdb keeps only in-frame clonotypes and omits some of them. The data contain 7,000 to 9,500 clones, 69% of them singletons. V shed 4 bases and J 5 bases; nucleotides not matched to a gene: 3. The CDR3 runs 14 residues. Per germline, CDR1 SGHTA and CDR2 FQGTGA. The TCR comes from a human donor with basal cell carcinoma. The chain recombines TRBV7-3 with TRBJ2-5; 11 bases agree with TRBD1. The material was tumor tissue, obtained after anti-PD-1 treatment. The CDR3 DNA is TGTGCCAGCAGCTCGGGGACAGGGGGTGAGACCCAGTACTTC. It translates to CASSSGTGGETQYF.